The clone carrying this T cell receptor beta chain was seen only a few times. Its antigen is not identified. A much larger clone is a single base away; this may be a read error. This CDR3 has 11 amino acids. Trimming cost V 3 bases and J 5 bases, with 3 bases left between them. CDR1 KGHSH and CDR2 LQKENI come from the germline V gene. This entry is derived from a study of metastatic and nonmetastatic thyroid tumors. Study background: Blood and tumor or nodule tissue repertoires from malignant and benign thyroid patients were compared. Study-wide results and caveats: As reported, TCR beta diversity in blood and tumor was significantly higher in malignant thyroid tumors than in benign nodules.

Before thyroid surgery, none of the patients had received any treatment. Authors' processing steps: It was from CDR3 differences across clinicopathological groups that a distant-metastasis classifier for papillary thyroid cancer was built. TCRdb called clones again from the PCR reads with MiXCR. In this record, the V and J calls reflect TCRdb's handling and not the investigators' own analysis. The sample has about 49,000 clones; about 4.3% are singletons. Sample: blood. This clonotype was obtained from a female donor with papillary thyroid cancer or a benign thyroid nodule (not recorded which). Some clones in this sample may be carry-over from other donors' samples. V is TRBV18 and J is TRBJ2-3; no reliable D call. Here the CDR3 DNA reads TGTGCCAGCTCACCGGGAGATACGCAGTATTTT. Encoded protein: CASSPGDTQYF.